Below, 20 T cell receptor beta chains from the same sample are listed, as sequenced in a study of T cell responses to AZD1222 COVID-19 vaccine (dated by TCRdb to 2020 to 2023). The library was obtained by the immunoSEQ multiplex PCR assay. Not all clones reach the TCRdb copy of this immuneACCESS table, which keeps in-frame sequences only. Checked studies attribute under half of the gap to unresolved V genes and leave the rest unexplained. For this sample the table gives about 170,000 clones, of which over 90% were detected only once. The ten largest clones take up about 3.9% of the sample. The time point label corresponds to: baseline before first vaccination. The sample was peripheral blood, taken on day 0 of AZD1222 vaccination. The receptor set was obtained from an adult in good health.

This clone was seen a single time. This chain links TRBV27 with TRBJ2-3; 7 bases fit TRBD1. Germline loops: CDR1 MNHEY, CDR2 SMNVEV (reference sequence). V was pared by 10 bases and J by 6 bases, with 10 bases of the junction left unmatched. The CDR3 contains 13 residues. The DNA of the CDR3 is TGTGCCACCCAGACAGGGTTAATCGATACGCAGTATTTT. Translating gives CATQTGLIDTQYF.

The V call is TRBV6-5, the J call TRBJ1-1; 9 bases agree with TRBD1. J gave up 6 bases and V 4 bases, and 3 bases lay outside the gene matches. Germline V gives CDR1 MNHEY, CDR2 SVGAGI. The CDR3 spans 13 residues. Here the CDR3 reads CASSWDRAPEAFF. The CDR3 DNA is TGTGCCAGCAGTTGGGACAGGGCCCCTGAAGCTTTCTTT.

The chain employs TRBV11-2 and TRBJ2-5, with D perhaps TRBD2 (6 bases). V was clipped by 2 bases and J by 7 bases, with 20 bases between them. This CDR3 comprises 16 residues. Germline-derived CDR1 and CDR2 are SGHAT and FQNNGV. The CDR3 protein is CASSLSERVGWGTQYF. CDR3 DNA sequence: TGTGCCAGCAGCTTATCTGAGCGGGTTGGTTGGGGGACCCAGTACTTC.

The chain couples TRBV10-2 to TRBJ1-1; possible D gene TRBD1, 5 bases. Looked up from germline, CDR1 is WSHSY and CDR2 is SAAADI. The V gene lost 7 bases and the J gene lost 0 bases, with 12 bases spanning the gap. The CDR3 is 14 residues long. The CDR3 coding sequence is TGCGCCAGCACTGTGACAGACTTGAACACTGAAGCTTTCTTT. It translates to CASTVTDLNTEAFF.

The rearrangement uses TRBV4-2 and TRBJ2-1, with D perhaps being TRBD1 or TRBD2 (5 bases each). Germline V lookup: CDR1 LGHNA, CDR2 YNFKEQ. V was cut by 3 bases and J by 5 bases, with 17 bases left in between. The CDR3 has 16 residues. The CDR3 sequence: CASSHPQPGTNNEQFF. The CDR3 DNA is TGTGCCAGCAGCCACCCGCAACCCGGGACGAACAATGAGCAGTTCTTC.

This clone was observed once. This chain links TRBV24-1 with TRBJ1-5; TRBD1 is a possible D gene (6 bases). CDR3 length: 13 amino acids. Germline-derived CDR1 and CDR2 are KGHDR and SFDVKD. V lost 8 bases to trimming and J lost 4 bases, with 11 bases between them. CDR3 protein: CATTAGANQPQHF. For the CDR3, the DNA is TGTGCCACCACAGCGGGGGCAAATCAGCCCCAGCATTTT.

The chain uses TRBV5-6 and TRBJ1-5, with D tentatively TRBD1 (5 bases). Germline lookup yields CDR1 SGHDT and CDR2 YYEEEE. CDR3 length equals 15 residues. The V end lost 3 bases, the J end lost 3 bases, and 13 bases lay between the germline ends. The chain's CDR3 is CASSSFDRNNQPQHF. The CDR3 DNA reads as TGTGCCAGCAGCTCATTTGACAGAAACAATCAGCCCCAGCATTTT. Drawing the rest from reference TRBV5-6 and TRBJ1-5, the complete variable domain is DAGVTQSPTHLIKTRGQQVTLRCSPKSGHDTVSWYQQALGQGPQFIFQYYEEEERQRGNFPDRFSGHQFPNYSSELNVNALLLGDSALYLCASSSFDRNNQPQHFGDGTRLSIL.

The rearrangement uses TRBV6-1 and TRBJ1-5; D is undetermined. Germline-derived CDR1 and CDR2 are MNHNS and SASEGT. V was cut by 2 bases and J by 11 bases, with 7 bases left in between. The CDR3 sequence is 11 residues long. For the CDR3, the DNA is TGTGCCAGCAGTGAATTATGGTCCCAGCATTTT. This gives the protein CASSELWSQHF.

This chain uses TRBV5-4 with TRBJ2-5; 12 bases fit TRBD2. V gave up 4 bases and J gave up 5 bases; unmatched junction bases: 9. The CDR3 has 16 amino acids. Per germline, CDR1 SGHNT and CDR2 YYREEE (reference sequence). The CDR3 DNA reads TGTGCCAGCAGCGGCCGGCTAGCGGGGGGGCCGGAGACCCAGTACTTC. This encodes CASSGRLAGGPETQYF.

CDR3 DNA: TGTGCCAGCAGCATCCAGGGGGCGCTTGGCACTGAAGCTTTCTTT. Residues: CASSIQGALGTEAFF. The chain combines TRBV7-9 with TRBJ1-1; 8 nucleotides line up with TRBD1. The CDR3 length is 15 residues. Germline trimming cut 5 bases from V and 4 bases from J; bases unmatched to any gene: 9. Germline CDR1 reads SEHNR; CDR2 reads FQNEAQ (reference sequence).

CDR3 sequence: CASSILVMDGYTF. CDR3 coding DNA: TGTGCCAGTAGTATTCTGGTTATGGATGGCTACACCTTC. The chain links TRBV19 to TRBJ1-2; no clear D gene. CDR1 is LNHDA, CDR2 SQIVND, per germline (reference sequence). The length of the CDR3 is 13 residues. V was clipped by 3 bases and J by 6 bases, with 11 bases between them.

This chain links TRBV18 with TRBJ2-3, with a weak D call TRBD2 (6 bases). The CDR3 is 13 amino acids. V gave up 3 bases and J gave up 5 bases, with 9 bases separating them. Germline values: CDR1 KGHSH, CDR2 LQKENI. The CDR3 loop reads CASSPGGVDTQYF. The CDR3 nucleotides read TGTGCCAGCTCACCGGGCGGGGTAGATACGCAGTATTTT.

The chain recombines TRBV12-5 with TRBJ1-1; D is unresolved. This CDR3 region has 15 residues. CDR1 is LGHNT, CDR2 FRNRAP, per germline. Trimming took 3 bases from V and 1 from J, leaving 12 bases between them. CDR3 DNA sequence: TGTGCTAGTGGTTTTAACATTAGGGAGAACACTGAAGCTTTCTTT. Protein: CASGFNIRENTEAFF.

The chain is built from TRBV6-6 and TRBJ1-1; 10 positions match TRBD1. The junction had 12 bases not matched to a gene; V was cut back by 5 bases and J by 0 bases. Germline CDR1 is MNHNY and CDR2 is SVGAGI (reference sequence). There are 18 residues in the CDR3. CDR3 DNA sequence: TGTGCCAGCAGTCCGTTTTCCGCGACAGGGGGCGTGAACACTGAAGCTTTCTTT. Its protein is CASSPFSATGGVNTEAFF.

This CDR3 is CASSTPRQGKSGGYTF. DNA for the CDR3: TGTGCCAGTAGTACCCCAAGACAGGGGAAATCGGGCGGCTACACCTTC. The rearrangement links TRBV19 to TRBJ1-2; the match to TRBD1 covers 8 bases. The germline V gene has CDR1 LNHDA and CDR2 SQIVND (reference sequence). The CDR3 is 16 amino acids. The J segment lost 8 bases and the V segment lost 4 bases, leaving 15 bases of the junction unmatched.

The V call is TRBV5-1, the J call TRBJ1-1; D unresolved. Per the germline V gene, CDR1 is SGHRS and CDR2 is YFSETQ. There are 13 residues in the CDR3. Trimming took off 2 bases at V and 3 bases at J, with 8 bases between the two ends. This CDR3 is CASSFMQDTEAFF. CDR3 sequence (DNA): TGCGCCAGCAGCTTCATGCAGGACACTGAAGCTTTCTTT. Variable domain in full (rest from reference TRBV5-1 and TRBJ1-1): KAGVTQTPRYLIKTRGQQVTLSCSPISGHRSVSWYQQTPGQGLQFLFEYFSETQRNKGNFPGRFSGRQFSNSRSEMNVSTLELGDSALYLCASSFMQDTEAFFGQGTRLTVV.

CDR3 sequence (DNA): TGTGCCAGCATCGAAGTGGGGGGTTCCTACAATGAGCAGTTCTTC. The encoded protein is CASIEVGGSYNEQFF. The rearrangement uses TRBV6-6 and TRBJ2-1, with D possibly matching TRBD2 (6 bases). CDR3 length equals 15 residues. Deletions cut 7 bases from V and 1 base from J, with 14 bases between. CDR1 is MNHNY, CDR2 SVGAGI, per germline (reference sequence).

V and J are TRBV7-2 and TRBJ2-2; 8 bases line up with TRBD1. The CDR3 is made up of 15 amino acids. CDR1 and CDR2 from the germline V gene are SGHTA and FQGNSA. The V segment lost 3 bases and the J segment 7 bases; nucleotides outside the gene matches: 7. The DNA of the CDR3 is TGTGCCAGCAGCTTTTTGCAGGGGGCCTTCGGGGAGCTGTTTTTT. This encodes CASSFLQGAFGELFF.

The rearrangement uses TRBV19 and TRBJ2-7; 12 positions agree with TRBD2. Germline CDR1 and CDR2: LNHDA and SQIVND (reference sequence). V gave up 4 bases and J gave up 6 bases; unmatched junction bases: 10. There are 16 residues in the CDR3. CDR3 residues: CASSTHRLAGVGEQYF. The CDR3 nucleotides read TGTGCCAGTAGTACCCACAGACTAGCGGGAGTTGGCGAGCAGTACTTC.

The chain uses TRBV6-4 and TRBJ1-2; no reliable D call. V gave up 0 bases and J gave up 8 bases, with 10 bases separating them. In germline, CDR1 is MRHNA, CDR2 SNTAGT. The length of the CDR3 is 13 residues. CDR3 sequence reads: CASSDSYGNGYTF. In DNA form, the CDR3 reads TGTGCCAGCAGTGACTCTTACGGGAACGGCTACACCTTC.